The text below deals with one T cell receptor beta chain. Antigen: not known. This sample was taken from a study of T cell responses to AZD1222 COVID-19 vaccine. Study summary: Second-dose timings of about 4 or about 12 weeks were pooled.

TCRdb's table, derived via immunoSEQ multiplex PCR, lists solely in-frame clones and lacks some. The sample includes about 180,000 clones, about nine tenths of them seen just once. Broader study findings: Spike-specific TCR breadth and depth went up after people got two AZD1222 doses. Unmutated variant regions are reportedly targeted by nearly half of spike-specific TCRs. After the peak T cell response, and only then, were repertoires sampled.

V was pared by 7 bases and J by 1 base, with 8 bases between. Germline V gene sequence: CDR1 LNHDA, CDR2 SQIVND (reference sequence). This CDR3 is built from 12 residues. The chain employs TRBV19 and TRBJ2-7; no clear D. The specimen comprised peripheral blood, sampled on day 0 of AZD1222 vaccination. The TCR comes from an adult in good health. CDR3 DNA sequence: TGTGCCAGTATCTCTCCGTCCTACGAGCAGTACTTC. This sequence encodes CASISPSYEQYF.